This TCR beta chain originates from a study of T cell responses to AZD1222 COVID-19 vaccine. Data came from immunoSEQ multiplex PCR; TCRdb stores just in-frame clones and leaves some out. The sample holds around 100,000 clones, around nine tenths seen once. The CDR3 is 15 residues long. Germline loops: CDR1 SGDLS, CDR2 YYNGEE. The V end was cut by 2 bases, the J end by 0 bases, with 11 bases between. This chain uses TRBV9 with TRBJ1-1; the D gene is possibly TRBD1 (5 bases). This specimen was peripheral blood, taken on day 0 of AZD1222 vaccination. This clonotype was sampled from an adult in good health. As DNA, the CDR3 is TGTGCCAGCAGCGTTGGGGGGAGGGTGAACACTGAAGCTTTCTTT. Translated, it gives CASSVGGRVNTEAFF.